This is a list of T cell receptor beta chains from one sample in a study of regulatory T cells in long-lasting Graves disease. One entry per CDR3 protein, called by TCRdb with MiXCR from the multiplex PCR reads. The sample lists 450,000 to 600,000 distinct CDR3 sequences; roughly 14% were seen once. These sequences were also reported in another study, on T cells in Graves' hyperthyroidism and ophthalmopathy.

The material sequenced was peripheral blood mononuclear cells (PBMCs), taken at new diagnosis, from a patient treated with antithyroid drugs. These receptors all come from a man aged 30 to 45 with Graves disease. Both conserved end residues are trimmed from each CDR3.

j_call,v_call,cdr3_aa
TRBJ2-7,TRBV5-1,ASSLEGGATGYEQY
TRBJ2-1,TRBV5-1,ASSLLAGARSNEQF
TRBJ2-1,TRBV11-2,ASSLDALGGEQF
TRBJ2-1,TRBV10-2,ASSVALAGGGEQF
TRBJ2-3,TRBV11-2,ASSSQRVNTDTQY
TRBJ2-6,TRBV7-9,ASSSRLAGASSGANVLT
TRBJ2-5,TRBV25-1,ASSGTGDLETQY
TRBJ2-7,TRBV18,ASSPVPLGGRRYEQY
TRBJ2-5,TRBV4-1,ASSQASLAGQETQY
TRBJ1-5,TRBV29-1,SVAGRSNQPQH
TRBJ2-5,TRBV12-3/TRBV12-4,ASSLRRGQETQY
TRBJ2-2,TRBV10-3,ATNQREFTGELF
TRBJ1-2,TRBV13,ASSLRGRQQNGYT
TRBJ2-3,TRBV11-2,ASSLDSNPTQY
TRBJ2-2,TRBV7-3,ASSLLGDGTGELF
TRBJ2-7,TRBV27,ASTSSDRDHEQY
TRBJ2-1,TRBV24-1,ATSPRGSGAYNEQF
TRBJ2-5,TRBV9,ASGRGLTEAQY
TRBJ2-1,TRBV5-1,ASSLDSYNEQF
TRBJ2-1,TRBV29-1,SVERQGRYNEQF
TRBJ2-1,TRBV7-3,ASILFTSGPLYNEQF
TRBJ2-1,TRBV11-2,ASSLGWWAWSPYNEQF
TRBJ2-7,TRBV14,ASSQEIQGDRAYEQY
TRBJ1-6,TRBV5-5,ASSLAGSAGVNSPLH
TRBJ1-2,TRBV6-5,ASSYQDGVDYGYT
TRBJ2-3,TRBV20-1,SASPPGGGVATQY
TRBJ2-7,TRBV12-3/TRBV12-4,ASSRDSTFLSYEQY
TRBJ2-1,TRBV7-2,ASSPRQGVYNEQF
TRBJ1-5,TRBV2,ASRQFTGYSNQPQH
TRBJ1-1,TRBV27,ASRGGGWTEAF
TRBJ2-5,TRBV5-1,ASSLVSVGEETQY
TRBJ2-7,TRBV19,ASSTTGGAYEQY
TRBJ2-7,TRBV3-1,ASSQGSRLVPYEQY
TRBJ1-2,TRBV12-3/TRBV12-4,ASSLGVYGYT
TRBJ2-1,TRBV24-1,ATSDPKAAGGNNEQF
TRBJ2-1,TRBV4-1,ASSQIGRNSYNEQF
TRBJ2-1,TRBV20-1,SARDGASYNEQF
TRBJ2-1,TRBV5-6,ANSSSLATGQF
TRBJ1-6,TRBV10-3,AISDPLRTGNSPLH
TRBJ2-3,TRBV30,AWNLAGGSRWNTQY